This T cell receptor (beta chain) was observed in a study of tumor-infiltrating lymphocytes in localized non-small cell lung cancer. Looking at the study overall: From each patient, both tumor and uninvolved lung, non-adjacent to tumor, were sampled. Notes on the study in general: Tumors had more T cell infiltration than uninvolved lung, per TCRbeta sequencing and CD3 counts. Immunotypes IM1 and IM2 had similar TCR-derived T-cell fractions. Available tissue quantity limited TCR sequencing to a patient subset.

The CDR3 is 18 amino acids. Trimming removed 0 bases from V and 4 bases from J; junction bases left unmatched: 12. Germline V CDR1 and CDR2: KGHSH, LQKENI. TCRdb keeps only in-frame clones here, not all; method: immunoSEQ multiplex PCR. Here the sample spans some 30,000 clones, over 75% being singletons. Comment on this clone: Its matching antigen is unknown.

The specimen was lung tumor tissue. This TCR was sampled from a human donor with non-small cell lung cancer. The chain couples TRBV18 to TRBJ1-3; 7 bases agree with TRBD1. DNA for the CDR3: TGTGCCAGCTCACCACCGGGACAGCGTATAACCCGAGGAAACACCATATATTTT. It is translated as CASSPPGQRITRGNTIYF.